The 32 T cell receptor beta chains below come from one sample, sequenced in a study of blood T cell repertoires in COVID-19. Assay: immunoSEQ multiplex PCR; the TCRdb copy retains only in-frame clones and omits some. The sample has approximately 330,000 clones; roughly 87% are singletons. The sequenced sample was peripheral blood. The receptors shown here come from a man aged 30-40 years with COVID-19, enrolled during active disease.

The chain carries TRBV5-1 and TRBJ2-1, with TRBD2 identical over 14 bases. Germline V gene lookup returns CDR1 SGHRS and CDR2 YFSETQ. With V trimmed by 0 bases and J by 2 bases, 10 bases remained unmatched. The CDR3 has 20 residues. CDR3 region: CASSLVGLAGVRTTYNEQFF. CDR3 coding DNA: TGCGCCAGCAGCTTGGTGGGACTAGCGGGAGTTAGGACCACCTACAATGAGCAGTTCTTC.

DNA of the CDR3: TGTGCCAGCAGCTTAAGGGGAGAAAGGGCCTACGAGCAGTACTTC. Its protein product is CASSLRGERAYEQYF. The chain recombines TRBV7-3 with TRBJ2-7, with a weak D call TRBD2 (5 bases). The CDR3 sequence is 15 residues long. CDR1 and CDR2 (germline): SGHTA, FQGTGA. V was clipped by 1 base and J by 2 bases, with 12 bases between them.

The V call is TRBV7-9, the J call TRBJ2-1; 7 bases line up with TRBD1. V dropped 5 bases and J dropped 10; count of bases not matched to a gene: 5. Per germline, CDR1 SEHNR and CDR2 FQNEAQ (reference sequence). This CDR3 is built from 12 residues. In DNA form, the CDR3 reads TGTGCCAGCAGCCCGCAGGGGGACGAGCAGTTCTTC. Translation gives CASSPQGDEQFF.

This clone was recorded a few times. The J gene is TRBJ2-7, the V gene TRBV28, with 11 bases identical to TRBD1. The length of the CDR3 is 17 residues. The V gene's germline CDR1 is MDHEN and CDR2 SYDVKM. The junction had 7 bases not matched to a gene; V was cut back by 1 base and J by 2 bases. The CDR3 region has the DNA TGTGCCAGCAGTTTATTTTCGGGGACAGGGGGACCCTACGAGCAGTACTTC. The encoded protein is CASSLFSGTGGPYEQYF.

The chain has TRBV21-1 and TRBJ1-1. TRBV21-1 is recorded as a pseudogene. CDR3 size: 17 residues. The CDR3 spells CASSKEGRGRMNTEAFF. The CDR3 DNA reads as TGTGCCAGCAGCAAGGAGGGAAGGGGCAGAATGAACACTGAAGCTTTCTTT.

This clone has just a few counts. CDR3 sequence reads: CASSQEASSGNTIYF. The CDR3 DNA reads as TGCGCCAGCAGCCAAGAGGCTAGCTCTGGAAACACCATATATTTT. The genes are TRBV4-3 and TRBJ1-3; no reliable D call. Per the germline V gene, CDR1 is LGHNA and CDR2 is YSLEER. With 0 bases removed from V and 0 bases from J, the gap between germline ends came to 6 bases. The CDR3 is made up of 15 amino acids.

The chain joins TRBV5-1 to TRBJ1-5; D is possibly TRBD1 (5 bases). The CDR3 is 13 residues long. Between the trimmed V and J ends, which lost 4 bases and 4 bases, there was a span of 9 bases. Per germline, CDR1 SGHRS and CDR2 YFSETQ. As DNA, the CDR3 is TGCGCCAGCAGCCAACAGGTTAATCAGCCCCAGCATTTT. Translation gives CASSQQVNQPQHF.

V gene TRBV6-2 or TRBV6-3 combines with J gene TRBJ1-5, with D maybe TRBD1 (6 bases). The CDR3 consists of 15 residues. Germline lookup yields CDR1 MNHEY and CDR2 SVGEGT. V was cut by 5 bases and J by 6 bases, with 17 bases left in between. This CDR3 is CASSHGAGAGQPQHF. As DNA, the CDR3 is TGTGCCAGCAGTCACGGTGCAGGGGCCGGTCAGCCCCAGCATTTT.

The chain is built from TRBV6-2 or TRBV6-3 and TRBJ2-5; D unresolved. CDR1 MNHEY and CDR2 SVGEGT come from the germline V gene. V lost 2 bases and J lost 1, with 11 bases in between. The CDR3 contains 15 residues. The CDR3 region has the DNA TGTGCCAGCAGTTACGAAGGCAGGCTCCAAGAGACCCAGTACTTC. Residues: CASSYEGRLQETQYF.

The V gene is TRBV5-1, the J gene TRBJ2-7; 7 bases map to TRBD1. Germline lookup yields CDR1 SGHRS and CDR2 YFSETQ. Trimming took 2 bases from V and 5 from J; bases not matched to a gene: 7. This CDR3 region has 14 residues. CDR3 protein: CASSLPGQHNEQYF. DNA of the CDR3: TGCGCCAGCAGCTTACCGGGACAGCACAACGAGCAGTACTTC. The entire variable domain, with the rest obtained from reference TRBV5-1 and TRBJ2-7, is as follows: KAGVTQTPRYLIKTRGQQVTLSCSPISGHRSVSWYQQTPGQGLQFLFEYFSETQRNKGNFPGRFSGRQFSNSRSEMNVSTLELGDSALYLCASSLPGQHNEQYFGPGTRLTVT.

V is TRBV28 and J is TRBJ1-1; TRBD1 agrees at 8 bases. The CDR3 runs 13 residues. Germline CDR1 reads MDHEN; CDR2 reads SYDVKM. V lost 6 bases, J lost 7 bases, and 7 bases stayed unmatched. CDR3 sequence (DNA): TGTGCCAGCAGCAGGGGGCGTAGGGATGAAGCTTTCTTT. As protein: CASSRGRRDEAFF.

The V and J genes are TRBV19 and TRBJ1-1; no clear D gene. The germline V and J ends were trimmed by 2 bases and 0 bases, with 10 bases remaining between them. CDR3 length: 15 residues. Germline CDR1 is LNHDA and CDR2 is SQIVND (reference sequence). CDR3 loop: CASSITAFMNTEAFF. CDR3 DNA sequence: TGTGCCAGTAGTATAACTGCTTTCATGAACACTGAAGCTTTCTTT.

This clone was seen only once. The chain couples TRBV5-1 to TRBJ1-1, with 12 bases that match TRBD1. Per germline, CDR1 SGHRS and CDR2 YFSETQ. The V segment lost 0 bases and the J segment 2 bases; nucleotides outside the gene matches: 2. This CDR3 comprises 16 residues. The DNA of the CDR3 is TGCGCCAGCAGCTTGGGAGGGACAGGGGGCAACACTGAAGCTTTCTTT. Its protein is CASSLGGTGGNTEAFF. The entire variable domain, with the rest obtained from reference TRBV5-1 and TRBJ1-1, is as follows: KAGVTQTPRYLIKTRGQQVTLSCSPISGHRSVSWYQQTPGQGLQFLFEYFSETQRNKGNFPGRFSGRQFSNSRSEMNVSTLELGDSALYLCASSLGGTGGNTEAFFGQGTRLTVV.

The rearrangement links TRBV12-5 to TRBJ2-1, with TRBD2 matching over 8 bases. V lost 0 bases and J lost 12; bases outside the gene matches: 7. Germline V gives CDR1 LGHNT, CDR2 FRNRAP. This CDR3 has 14 amino acids. CDR3 nucleotide sequence: TGTGCTAGTGGTTTGGTACGAGGACTAGCAGGGCAGTTCTTC. It encodes CASGLVRGLAGQFF.

This chain uses TRBV12-3 or TRBV12-4 with TRBJ1-2, with D unresolved. V was pared by 7 bases and J by 8 bases, with 17 bases between. The CDR3 contains 13 residues. The chain's CDR3 is CASTQWTAGGYTF. CDR3 nucleotide sequence: TGTGCCAGCACCCAGTGGACCGCGGGAGGCTACACCTTC.

The gene calls are TRBV5-6 and TRBJ2-1; 7 nucleotides agree with TRBD1. V dropped 1 base and J dropped 9; count of bases not matched to a gene: 13. The CDR3 spans 16 residues. The germline CDR1 and CDR2 sequences are SGHDT and YYEEEE. Here the CDR3 DNA reads TGTGCCAGCAGCTTGTCCAAACGGGACCCAGGGGGTGAGCAGTTCTTC. This gives the protein CASSLSKRDPGGEQFF.

The V call is TRBV5-5, the J call TRBJ2-5; weak D call: TRBD1 (6 bases). The ends were cut back, 4 bases at V and 5 bases at J, with 12 bases in the middle. The CDR3 is 13 residues long. The V gene's germline CDR1 is SGHKS and CDR2 YYEKEE (reference sequence). CDR3 residues: CASSRLTGETQYF. In DNA, the CDR3 is TGTGCCAGCAGCCGACTAACAGGGGAGACCCAGTACTTC.

In DNA form, the CDR3 reads TGTGCCAGCAGCTTCGCAGGGTATGGAGACACTGAAGCTTTCTTT. Protein: CASSFAGYGDTEAFF. J is TRBJ1-1 and V is TRBV7-9; tentative D call: TRBD1 (5 bases). The CDR3 loop spans 15 amino acids. V lost 3 bases and J lost 3, with 14 bases in between. Germline loops: CDR1 SEHNR, CDR2 FQNEAQ (reference sequence).

The V and J genes are TRBV12-3 or TRBV12-4 and TRBJ1-1, with a possible D match to TRBD1 (5 bases). The length of the CDR3 is 13 residues. Trimming removed 7 bases at V and 1 base at J, with 10 bases between. CDR3 residues: CASTKDRNTEAFF. The CDR3 bases are TGTGCCAGCACCAAAGACAGGAACACTGAAGCTTTCTTT.

Only one count was recorded for this clone. The sample contains more than one DNA sequence encoding this CDR3. The chain combines TRBV6-5 with TRBJ2-7; 8 bases are a match to TRBD2. CDR1 is MNHEY, CDR2 SVGAGI, per germline. This CDR3 comprises 16 residues. Losses at the gene ends were 0 bases for V and 1 base for J; bases not matched to a gene: 5. CDR3 in DNA: TGTGCCAGCAGTTACTCGAGCGGGGGTTCTTCCTACGAGCAGTACTTC. Translation: CASSYSSGGSSYEQYF.

The chain couples TRBV18 to TRBJ1-1; the D gene is possibly TRBD1 (6 bases). Between the trimmed V and J ends, which lost 3 bases and 1 base, there was a span of 9 bases. This CDR3 comprises 14 residues. The germline CDR1 and CDR2 sequences are KGHSH and LQKENI. The CDR3 reads CASSPGAGNTEAFF. The CDR3 DNA reads as TGTGCCAGCTCACCGGGGGCCGGGAACACTGAAGCTTTCTTT.

The CDR3 DNA is TGTGCCAGTAGTATTGGCGCAGGGGGGACTAGCAATCAGCCCCAGCATTTT. It codes for CASSIGAGGTSNQPQHF. The chain carries TRBV19 and TRBJ1-5; 7 bases line up with TRBD1. J gave up 0 bases and V 3 bases, and 8 bases lay outside the gene matches. Germline lookup yields CDR1 LNHDA and CDR2 SQIVND (reference sequence). CDR3 length: 17 amino acids.

The CDR3 sequence: CASSYSIGGGYGYTF. The CDR3 region has the DNA TGTGCCAGCAGTTACTCTATCGGCGGGGGCTATGGCTACACCTTC. J is TRBJ1-2 and V is TRBV6-5; D is perhaps TRBD1 (5 bases). Germline V lookup: CDR1 MNHEY, CDR2 SVGAGI. Trimming pared 0 bases from V and 4 bases from J, leaving 12 bases between. The CDR3 consists of 15 residues.

This chain joins TRBV28 and TRBJ2-7; D perhaps matches TRBD2 (7 bases). Germline V gene sequence: CDR1 MDHEN, CDR2 SYDVKM. This CDR3 is built from 13 residues. V was trimmed by 8 bases and J by 5 bases, leaving 16 bases between them. CDR3: CASVWGGGNEQYF. The DNA for the CDR3 is TGTGCCAGCGTTTGGGGGGGCGGCAACGAGCAGTACTTC.

The chain has TRBV30 and TRBJ2-3, with TRBD1 matching 7 bases. Germline loops: CDR1 GTSNPN, CDR2 SVGIG (reference sequence). With V trimmed by 4 bases and J by 4 bases, 5 bases remained unmatched. The CDR3 is 13 amino acids. The CDR3 loop is CAWNLGGADTQYF. DNA for the CDR3: TGTGCCTGGAATCTAGGGGGCGCAGATACGCAGTATTTT.

V is TRBV7-2 and J is TRBJ2-5, with D unresolved. This CDR3 is built from 14 residues. Germline-derived CDR1 and CDR2 are SGHTA and FQGNSA. V was clipped by 2 bases and J by 0 bases, with 7 bases between them. The CDR3 here is CASSLRQDQETQYF. In DNA, the CDR3 is TGTGCCAGCAGCTTACGGCAGGACCAAGAGACCCAGTACTTC.

This rearrangement joins TRBV27 to TRBJ2-7; possibly TRBD1 for D (6 bases). The V gene lost 4 bases and the J gene lost 3 bases, with 10 bases spanning the gap. CDR1 is MNHEY, CDR2 SMNVEV, per germline (reference sequence). This CDR3 has 13 residues. The CDR3 loop reads CASSSTGNYEQYF. CDR3 nucleotide sequence: TGTGCCAGCAGTTCCACAGGGAACTACGAGCAGTACTTC.

The chain recombines TRBV5-1 with TRBJ2-7, with a possible D match to TRBD2 (5 bases). Trimming shortened V by 2 bases and J by 0 bases, and 9 bases separated the two germline ends. This CDR3 spans 14 amino acids. Germline V gene sequence: CDR1 SGHRS, CDR2 YFSETQ. Here the CDR3 DNA reads TGCGCCAGCAGCTTCGAGCGGAACTCCTACGAGCAGTACTTC. Translated, it gives CASSFERNSYEQYF. Complete variable domain (other parts from reference TRBV5-1 and TRBJ2-7): KAGVTQTPRYLIKTRGQQVTLSCSPISGHRSVSWYQQTPGQGLQFLFEYFSETQRNKGNFPGRFSGRQFSNSRSEMNVSTLELGDSALYLCASSFERNSYEQYFGPGTRLTVT.

This clone appeared once. This chain uses TRBV7-2 with TRBJ1-2, with TRBD1 identical over 10 bases. Germline CDR1 SGHTA, CDR2 FQGNSA. V was clipped by 0 bases and J by 3 bases; unmatched bases: 7. The CDR3 extends over 17 amino acids. CDR3 DNA sequence: TGTGCCAGCAGCTTAGCGGGACAGGGGAATAGTGACTATGGCTACACCTTC. It encodes CASSLAGQGNSDYGYTF.

This chain links TRBV9 with TRBJ1-4; D is unresolved. The CDR3 consists of 15 residues. The ends were cut back, 3 bases at V and 0 bases at J, with 9 bases in the middle. CDR1 is SGDLS, CDR2 YYNGEE, per germline. The CDR3 DNA reads as TGTGCCAGCAGCGGAGGACTCACAACTAATGAAAAACTGTTTTTT. Translation: CASSGGLTTNEKLFF.

This clone was detected only once. V is TRBV28 and J is TRBJ2-2, with D tentatively TRBD1 (5 bases). Trimming removed 6 bases at V and 2 bases at J, with 10 bases between. Germline CDR1 and CDR2: MDHEN and SYDVKM. The CDR3 covers 14 residues. The chain's CDR3 is CASRSGSNTGELFF. CDR3 coding DNA: TGTGCCAGCAGGTCAGGGTCAAACACCGGGGAGCTGTTTTTT.

This chain links TRBV18 with TRBJ2-5, with 16 bases lining up with TRBD2. This CDR3 contains 18 residues. Trimming took 0 bases from V and 5 from J; bases not matched to a gene: 6. Germline CDR1 is KGHSH and CDR2 is LQKENI. CDR3 in amino acids: CASSPPGLAGGPRETQYF. In nucleotides, the CDR3 is TGTGCCAGCTCACCACCGGGACTAGCGGGGGGGCCCCGGGAGACCCAGTACTTC.